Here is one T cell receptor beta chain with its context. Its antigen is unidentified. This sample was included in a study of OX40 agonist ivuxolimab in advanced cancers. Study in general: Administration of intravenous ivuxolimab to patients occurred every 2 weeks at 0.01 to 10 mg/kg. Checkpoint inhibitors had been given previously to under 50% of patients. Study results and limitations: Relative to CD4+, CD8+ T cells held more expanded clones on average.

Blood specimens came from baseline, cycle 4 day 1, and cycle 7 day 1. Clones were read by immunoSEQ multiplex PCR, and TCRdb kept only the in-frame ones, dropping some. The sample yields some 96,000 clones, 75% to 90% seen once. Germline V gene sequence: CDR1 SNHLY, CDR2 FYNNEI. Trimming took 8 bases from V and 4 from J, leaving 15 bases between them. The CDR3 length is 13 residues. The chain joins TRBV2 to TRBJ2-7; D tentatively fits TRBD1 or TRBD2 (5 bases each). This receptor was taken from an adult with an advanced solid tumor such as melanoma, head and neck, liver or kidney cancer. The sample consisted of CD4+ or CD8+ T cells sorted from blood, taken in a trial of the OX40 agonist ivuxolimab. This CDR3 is CASATGTSYEQYF. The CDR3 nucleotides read TGTGCCAGCGCCACCGGGACCTCGTACGAGCAGTACTTC.